The entry that follows covers one T cell receptor (beta chain) sequence. Its antigen is still unknown. The record has no base qualities; no much larger clone is one base away. V is cut by 6 bases and J by 5 bases, and the space between the germline ends is 13 bases. CDR3 length: 13 amino acids, cysteine to phenylalanine. The retained sequence is limited to the CDR3, 39 bases, with the frame set at the first base. Based on the germline V gene, the CDR1 and CDR2 sequences are LGHNT and FRNRAP. This record belongs to a study of PD-L1 blockade in urothelial cancer (dated by TCRdb to between 2016 and 2019). About the full investigation: All patients started therapy at some point between 2014 and 2016 and received atezolizumab 1,200 mg intravenously every 3 weeks. About 90% of the 29 patients were identified as males with urothelial cancer of bladder origin, and a prior smoking history was reported by 18 of 29 patients. Pretreatment tumor samples and matched peripheral blood, collected serially before and after atezolizumab treatment, underwent TCR sequencing. Progression-free survival longer than 6 months counted as durable clinical benefit, and TCR features were additionally tested against both progression-free and overall survival. Whole exome sequencing and RNA sequencing of pretreatment tumors were performed alongside TCR sequencing in the same patients. Somatic, immune and clinical correlates of response to PD-L1 blockade with atezolizumab in urothelial cancer were the focus of an exploratory multi-omic analysis. Several patients reached durable clinical benefit, while 20 or so patients did not. Blood samples were analyzed at two time points: 3 weeks after treatment start (second dose) and 6 weeks after treatment start. Some 30 patients had pretreatment blood TCR-seq, some 25 had at least one posttreatment blood collection, and some 25 had tumor TCR-seq. Blood samples yielded a median of around 150,000 T cells and 65,000 to 95,000 unique TCRs, with median clonality approximately 0.08. Patients had an ECOG performance status of 0 or 1 and had received between 0 and 3 prior chemotherapy regimens. Study-level results and caveats: Because the sample size was small (n ≈ 29) and many of the analyses were exploratory, the results are meant to be hypothesis-generating. A pretreatment peripheral blood TCR clonality below the median was linked to improved progression-free and overall survival. Patients with durable benefit showed greater expansion of tumor-associated TCR clones in peripheral blood 3 weeks after starting treatment (n ≈ 23, p = 0.022).

According to the study, the label for this sample's time point signals: peripheral blood 6 weeks after treatment start. The cohort comprised nearly 30 patients with locally advanced or metastatic urothelial carcinoma treated at Memorial Sloan Kettering on a trial protocol. Peripheral blood mononuclear cells were collected pretreatment and during treatment, at between 1 and 8 total time points per patient. The Qiagen DNeasy Blood extraction kit was used to purify genomic DNA from total PBMCs and tumor samples. PBMCs were collected pretreatment and during treatment, and were isolated and stored as previously described. Synthetic TCR analog templates were spiked into each PCR so that absolute template abundance could be estimated from read counts. The immunoSEQ assay used bias-controlled V and J gene primers to amplify TCRbeta CDR3 regions from genomic DNA. Sequencing of rearranged TCRbeta segments was done at approximately 20X coverage. The study's own analysis went as follows. Sequencing errors were corrected by clustering, and CDR3s were annotated against IMGT so that V, D and J genes could be assigned. Downstream analyses used only productive TCRbeta rearrangements, leaving out any out-of-frame or stop-codon sequences. Clonality was calculated as one minus the Shannon entropy normalized by the log of the number of unique productive sequences. Fisher's exact test with Benjamini-Hochberg correction, using a cutoff of adjusted p below 0.01, was how clones that differed between time points or between blood and tumor were identified. Sourced from immuneACCESS, this table was stored by TCRdb with only in-frame sequences that have V and J called. A share of the clones is absent; for the studies checked, an unresolved V gene accounts for under half, and the remainder has no known explanation. V and J calls and clone size are as listed in that table; D and trimming were resolved from the DNA. This sample is represented by more than 45,000 clones; approximately 86% of them were singletons. More than 9% of the sample rests with the top ten.

The rearrangement combines TRBV12-5 with TRBJ2-5, and TRBD2 may be the D gene, going by 6 matching bases. This receptor was taken from a man between 60 and 75 years old with urothelial cancer. Here the sequenced sample was PBMCs, taken around atezolizumab (anti-PD-L1) treatment. The CDR3 protein: CASGALGGETQYF. The nucleotides read TGTGCTAGTGGGGCGCTTGGGGGGGAGACCCAGTACTTC. The reference TRBV12-5 and TRBJ2-5 proteins fill in what lies around the CDR3, so the full variable domain reads DARVTQTPRHKVTEMGQEVTMRCQPILGHNTVFWYRQTMMQGLELLAYFRNRAPLDDSGMPKDRFSAEMPDATLATLKIQPSEPRDSAVYFCASGALGGETQYFGPGTRLLVL.